The 25 T cell receptor beta chains reported below all come from one sample, sequenced in a study of blood T cell repertoires in COVID-19. The repertoire was sequenced with immunoSEQ multiplex PCR; TCRdb's copy has only in-frame clones and lacks some. The data show 150,000 to 200,000 clones, approximately 81% seen once. The sample comprised peripheral blood. Source of these receptors: a woman in her 70s with COVID-19, enrolled during active disease.

The chain is built from TRBV28 and TRBJ1-1; D perhaps matches TRBD1 (5 bases). The V gene's germline CDR1 is MDHEN and CDR2 SYDVKM. The V end lost 7 bases, the J end lost 4 bases, and 10 bases lay between the germline ends. The CDR3 has 12 amino acids. The CDR3 spells CASTLRGTEAFF. The CDR3 coding sequence is TGTGCCAGCACCTTAAGGGGCACTGAAGCTTTCTTT. Filled out from reference TRBV28 and TRBJ1-1, the complete variable domain reads DVKVTQSSRYLVKRTGEKVFLECVQDMDHENMFWYRQDPGLGLRLIYFSYDVKMKEKGDIPEGYSVSREKKERFSLILESASTNQTSMYLCASTLRGTEAFFGQGTRLTVV.

The rearrangement uses TRBV24-1 and TRBJ2-3; D possibly corresponds to TRBD1 (6 bases). Germline CDR1 KGHDR, CDR2 SFDVKD. The CDR3 extends over 13 amino acids. Between the trimmed V and J ends, which lost 4 bases and 6 bases, there was a span of 10 bases. The CDR3 loop reads CATSETGSDTQYF. CDR3 nucleotide sequence: TGTGCCACCAGTGAAACAGGGTCCGATACGCAGTATTTT.

V is TRBV14 and J is TRBJ1-1; TRBD1 aligns across 7 bases. Germline CDR1 is SGHDN and CDR2 is FVKESK. The ends lost 2 bases at V and 10 bases at J; junction bases unmatched: 7. CDR3 size: 13 residues. The CDR3 coding sequence is TGTGCCAGCAGCCAAACTACGACAGGGAGAGCTTTCTTT. It specifies CASSQTTTGRAFF.

The chain has TRBV3-1 (or the pseudogene TRBV3-2) and TRBJ1-3; D possibly corresponds to TRBD1 (5 bases). The CDR3 covers 18 residues. V shed 0 bases and J shed 0 bases, with 15 bases lying between them. The germline V gene has CDR1 LGHDT and CDR2 YNNKEL (reference sequence). This CDR3 is CASSQDLGGAISGNTIYF. For the CDR3, the DNA is TGTGCCAGCAGCCAAGATCTAGGAGGGGCCATCTCTGGAAACACCATATATTTT.

The chain carries TRBV28 and TRBJ1-2; TRBD1 agrees at 12 bases. Per germline, CDR1 MDHEN and CDR2 SYDVKM. The CDR3 totals 16 residues. After removal of 6 bases from V and 12 bases from J, the junction contained 17 bases not matched to a gene. The CDR3 loop reads CASRFALPGQGAIDTF. The CDR3 coding sequence is TGTGCCAGCAGATTCGCACTCCCGGGACAGGGGGCCATCGACACCTTC.

This rearrangement joins TRBV6-5 to TRBJ1-5; maybe TRBD1 (5 bases). V lost 5 bases to trimming and J lost 1 base, with 12 bases between them. Germline V gene sequence: CDR1 MNHEY, CDR2 SVGAGI. The length of the CDR3 is 15 residues. The DNA of the CDR3 is TGTGCCAGCAGTCACAGGCGAGACAGCAATCAGCCCCAGCATTTT. Protein product: CASSHRRDSNQPQHF.

Points on this clone: The same CDR3 is also encoded by other DNA sequences in this sample. V is TRBV6-5 and J is TRBJ1-6; 8 bases align to TRBD1. The ends lost 6 bases at V and 3 bases at J; junction bases unmatched: 1. The germline CDR1 and CDR2 sequences are MNHEY and SVGAGI. This CDR3 is 14 amino acids long. The DNA of the CDR3 is TGTGCCAGCAGGGGGACAGGCTATAATTCACCCCTCCACTTT. This translates into CASRGTGYNSPLHF.

The V call is TRBV20-1, the J call TRBJ2-5; 7 bases agree with TRBD2. Germline V lookup: CDR1 DFQATT, CDR2 SNEGSKA (reference sequence). With 3 bases clipped from V and 2 bases from J, the junction kept 12 bases outside the gene matches. The CDR3 length is 16 residues. The CDR3 bases are TGCAGTGCTAGTCCTGCGAAATCTAGCGGTCAAGAGACCCAGTACTTC. It codes for CSASPAKSSGQETQYF.

The chain uses TRBV28 and TRBJ1-5; 8 bases map to TRBD1. Germline V gene data show CDR1 as MDHEN and CDR2 as SYDVKM. The ends lost 2 bases at V and 6 bases at J; junction bases unmatched: 6. There are 15 residues in the CDR3. The CDR3 sequence: CASSLPGQGGQPQHF. The CDR3 DNA is TGTGCCAGCAGTTTACCCGGACAGGGCGGTCAGCCCCAGCATTTT.

This clone occurred once. The V gene is TRBV19, the J gene TRBJ1-2, with D perhaps matching TRBD1 (5 bases). Germline V gene lookup returns CDR1 LNHDA and CDR2 SQIVND (reference sequence). Trimming cost V 7 bases and J 2 bases, with 14 bases left between them. The CDR3 loop spans 14 amino acids. The CDR3 DNA reads TGTGCCAGTACTCGGGTCCAGGGAAACTATGGCTACACCTTC. Translating it yields CASTRVQGNYGYTF.

The chain uses TRBV5-4 and TRBJ1-2; D is unclear. From germline, CDR1 is SGHNT and CDR2 YYREEE (reference sequence). V gave up 0 bases and J gave up 2 bases, with 8 bases separating them. The CDR3 spans 14 residues. The CDR3 spells CASSLGAQNYGYTF. The DNA for the CDR3 is TGTGCCAGCAGCTTGGGGGCGCAGAACTATGGCTACACCTTC.

The chain is built from TRBV5-1 and TRBJ2-2; 7 positions agree with TRBD1. The CDR3 contains 15 residues. Germline V gene lookup returns CDR1 SGHRS and CDR2 YFSETQ. The ends lost 7 bases at V and 0 bases at J; junction bases unmatched: 6. In nucleotides, the CDR3 is TGCGCCAGCGGCCGGGACAGTGCGAACACCGGGGAGCTGTTTTTT. As protein: CASGRDSANTGELFF.

The chain has TRBV27 and TRBJ2-7; 10 bases map to TRBD2. V shed 9 bases, J shed 4 bases, and the junction held 6 bases outside the gene matches. The length of the CDR3 is 13 residues. Germline V gene data show CDR1 as MNHEY and CDR2 as SMNVEV (reference sequence). The DNA of the CDR3 is TGTGCCAGTGCAGGGACTAGCGAATACGAGCAGTACTTC. Protein: CASAGTSEYEQYF.

V and J are TRBV10-2 and TRBJ2-1, with 10 bases matching TRBD2. Germline V gene lookup returns CDR1 WSHSY and CDR2 SAAADI. V was pared by 7 bases and J by 5 bases, with 8 bases of the junction left unmatched. This CDR3 has 15 residues. The CDR3 region has the DNA TGCGCCAGCACCCCGATAGCGGGGGGTGACAATGAGCAGTTCTTC. The encoded protein is CASTPIAGGDNEQFF.

This rearrangement joins TRBV3-1 (or the pseudogene TRBV3-2) to TRBJ1-6; D not resolved. The germline gives CDR1 LGHDT, CDR2 YNNKEL (reference sequence). This CDR3 is 15 amino acids long. Trimming took 1 base from V and 6 from J, leaving 10 bases between them. For the CDR3, the DNA is TGTGCCAGCAGCCAAGTTTCAGGTAGTAATTCACCCCTCCACTTT. This gives the protein CASSQVSGSNSPLHF.

The CDR3 loop is CAWGLTTTYEQYV. As DNA, the CDR3 is TGTGCCTGGGGCCTAACTACCACCTACGAGCAGTACGTC. This chain joins TRBV30 and TRBJ2-7; D remains unclear. Per the germline V gene, CDR1 is GTSNPN and CDR2 is SVGIG (reference sequence). The CDR3 is 13 residues long. V lost 5 bases, J lost 2 bases, and 13 bases lay in between.

The chain links TRBV9 to TRBJ2-3, with D possibly matching TRBD2 (7 bases). Germline values: CDR1 SGDLS, CDR2 YYNGEE. This CDR3 is 15 amino acids long. The V end lost 3 bases, the J end lost 2 bases, and 13 bases lay between the germline ends. This chain's CDR3 is CASSEGGRATDTQYF. The CDR3 DNA reads as TGTGCCAGCAGCGAGGGGGGGCGGGCCACAGATACGCAGTATTTT.

This rearrangement joins TRBV9 to TRBJ2-3; 7 nucleotides line up with TRBD1. The V gene end was trimmed by 3 bases and the J gene end by 1 base; junction bases not matched to a gene: 2. CDR3 size: 14 residues. Germline values: CDR1 SGDLS, CDR2 YYNGEE. The CDR3 bases are TGTGCCAGCAGCGCCGACAGGGGCACAGATACGCAGTATTTT. Protein sequence: CASSADRGTDTQYF.

J is TRBJ2-3 and V is TRBV19; 7 nucleotides line up with TRBD2. The V gene's germline CDR1 is LNHDA and CDR2 SQIVND (reference sequence). Trimming took 7 bases from V and 0 from J; bases not matched to a gene: 10. CDR3 size: 16 residues. CDR3 nucleotides: TGTGCCAGTACTCGAGGGACCGGGGGGAGCACAGATACGCAGTATTTT. It encodes CASTRGTGGSTDTQYF. Complete variable domain (other parts from reference TRBV19 and TRBJ2-3): DGGITQSPKYLFRKEGQNVTLSCEQNLNHDAMYWYRQDPGQGLRLIYYSQIVNDFQKGDIAEGYSVSREKKESFPLTVTSAQKNPTAFYLCASTRGTGGSTDTQYFGPGTRLTVL.

Comments on this clone: The sample carries other DNA sequences with the same CDR3. This chain connects TRBV6-5 to TRBJ1-2, with D hard to call. This CDR3 is built from 11 residues. Trimming stripped 2 bases from V and 8 bases from J, with 6 bases between. Germline V gene sequence: CDR1 MNHEY, CDR2 SVGAGI. The CDR3 bases are TGTGCCAGCAGTTACGGGAGAGGCTACACCTTC. Translation: CASSYGRGYTF.

This clone was found a few times. The rearrangement joins TRBV3-1 (or the pseudogene TRBV3-2) to TRBJ1-2; 11 bases fit TRBD1. Germline V gene sequence: CDR1 LGHDT, CDR2 YNNKEL (reference sequence). V shed 6 bases, J shed 7 bases, and the junction held 4 bases outside the gene matches. The CDR3 loop spans 13 amino acids. The CDR3 DNA reads as TGTGCCAGCAGAGGGACAGGGGGACGTGGCTACACCTTC. It codes for CASRGTGGRGYTF.

The V call is TRBV4-1, the J call TRBJ1-1; D possibly corresponds to TRBD1 (5 bases). The germline V and J ends were trimmed by 4 bases and 2 bases, with 20 bases remaining between them. Germline CDR1 and CDR2: MGHRA and YSYEKL. The CDR3 contains 17 residues. CDR3 sequence: CASSPYTRRQINTEAFF. The CDR3 DNA follows: TGCGCCAGCAGCCCGTATACCCGAAGACAGATCAACACTGAAGCTTTCTTT.

The chain employs TRBV7-2 and TRBJ2-3; 7 nucleotides match TRBD2. The CDR3 loop spans 19 amino acids. Germline lookup yields CDR1 SGHTA and CDR2 FQGNSA. V dropped 2 bases and J dropped 0; count of bases not matched to a gene: 14. Here the CDR3 DNA reads TGTGCCAGCAGCTTAAAGGGAGGGAGGACTCGGGCTAGCACAGATACGCAGTATTTT. It codes for CASSLKGGRTRASTDTQYF.

This sequence joins TRBV12-5 and TRBJ2-5; possibly TRBD2 for D (7 bases). Germline V gives CDR1 LGHNT, CDR2 FRNRAP. This CDR3 is 15 amino acids long. V lost 1 base to trimming and J lost 5 bases, with 14 bases between them. The CDR3 nucleotides are TGTGCTAGTGGTTTGGGGGGGGGCTATGGGGAGACCCAGTACTTC. Encoded protein: CASGLGGGYGETQYF.

This chain uses TRBV10-3 with TRBJ2-3; D gene unclear. CDR1 and CDR2 from the germline V gene are ENHRY and SYGVKD. This CDR3 is 12 amino acids long. Trimming cost V 2 bases and J 6 bases, with 6 bases left between them. Written as DNA, the CDR3 is TGTGCCATCAGTGAGGGAGCTGATACGCAGTATTTT. Translating it yields CAISEGADTQYF.